Each of the 9 T cell receptor beta chains below was sequenced from the same sample in a study of CD4+ T cells in melanoma. Libraries were prepared by immunoSEQ multiplex PCR; TCRdb keeps only in-frame clonotypes and omits some of them. The sample lists 9,500 to 13,000 clones, 65% to 70% occurring once. Input material: cells from a culture (not recorded whether cultured in vitro). These receptors originate from a human donor with melanoma.

J is TRBJ2-5 and V is TRBV2, with D hard to call. This CDR3 is 14 amino acids long. Trimming took 4 bases from V and 2 from J, leaving 11 bases between them. Germline lookup yields CDR1 SNHLY and CDR2 FYNNEI. The CDR3 spells CASSASHTQETQYF. Written as DNA, the CDR3 is TGTGCCAGCAGTGCGTCCCACACGCAAGAGACCCAGTACTTC.

This clone is deemed medium-sized (0.01 to 0.1%). The V call is TRBV6-1, the J call TRBJ1-2; 7 bases are shared with TRBD1. V shed 8 bases, J shed 2 bases, and the junction held 2 bases outside the gene matches. CDR1 MNHNS and CDR2 SASEGT come from the germline V gene. The CDR3 extends over 12 amino acids. For the CDR3, the DNA is TGTGCCAGCGAACAGGGGAACTATGGCTACACCTTC. Its protein product is CASEQGNYGYTF.

CDR3 region: CAWGRTWQETQYF. Written as DNA, the CDR3 is TGTGCCTGGGGGCGGACTTGGCAAGAGACCCAGTACTTC. The chain joins TRBV30 to TRBJ2-5; a weak D match, TRBD2 (5 bases). Germline V gives CDR1 GTSNPN, CDR2 SVGIG (reference sequence). The CDR3 is 13 amino acids. The V and J ends lost 5 bases and 2 bases respectively, with 12 bases between them.

The genes are TRBV7-3 and TRBJ2-2; no definite D call. The CDR3 runs 15 residues. Trimming took 3 bases from V and 2 from J, leaving 10 bases between them. Germline V gene data show CDR1 as SGHTA and CDR2 as FQGTGA. CDR3 bases: TGTGCCAGCAGCTTTATTGGGCTAAACACCGGGGAGCTGTTTTTT. It yields the protein CASSFIGLNTGELFF.

This chain joins TRBV2 and TRBJ1-6; D is possibly TRBD1 (5 bases). With 11 bases removed from V and 5 bases from J, the gap between germline ends came to 16 bases. Germline V lookup: CDR1 SNHLY, CDR2 FYNNEI. The CDR3 is 14 residues long. The CDR3 DNA follows: TGTGCCGCTTTCCGGGGCACAAATAATTCACCCCTCCACTTT. Protein sequence: CAAFRGTNNSPLHF.

This chain connects TRBV6-6 to TRBJ1-6; 9 positions agree with TRBD1. The CDR3 consists of 15 residues. Germline loops: CDR1 MNHNY, CDR2 SVGAGI (reference sequence). The V gene end was trimmed by 4 bases and the J gene end by 10 bases; junction bases not matched to a gene: 8. The CDR3 region is CASSLQGAPTSPLHF. The CDR3 DNA follows: TGTGCCAGCAGTTTACAGGGGGCCCCTACATCACCCCTCCACTTT.

The chain carries TRBV7-9 and TRBJ1-2, with a possible D match to TRBD1 (5 bases). The germline V and J ends were trimmed by 1 base and 8 bases, with 17 bases remaining between them. In germline, CDR1 is SEHNR, CDR2 FQNEAQ (reference sequence). This CDR3 region has 15 residues. The CDR3 nucleotides read TGTGCCAGCAGCTTAGATATCATGGGACGAGGGGGCTACACCTTC. Protein product: CASSLDIMGRGGYTF.

This clone was found a few times. The chain joins TRBV7-3 to TRBJ1-6; possible D gene TRBD1, 5 bases. V was cut by 0 bases and J by 6 bases, with 6 bases left in between. From germline, CDR1 is SGHTA and CDR2 FQGTGA. CDR3 size: 14 residues. CDR3 amino acids: CASSLTGTNSPLHF. Written as DNA, the CDR3 is TGTGCCAGCAGCTTAACAGGGACTAATTCACCCCTCCACTTT.

J is TRBJ2-1 and V is TRBV19; D unresolved. The CDR3 consists of 16 residues. The V and J ends lost 5 bases and 0 bases respectively, with 14 bases between them. From germline, CDR1 is LNHDA and CDR2 SQIVND (reference sequence). CDR3 nucleotides: TGTGCCAGTAGTCGGGTGGGTTCAAGCTCCTACAATGAGCAGTTCTTC. This sequence encodes CASSRVGSSSYNEQFF.